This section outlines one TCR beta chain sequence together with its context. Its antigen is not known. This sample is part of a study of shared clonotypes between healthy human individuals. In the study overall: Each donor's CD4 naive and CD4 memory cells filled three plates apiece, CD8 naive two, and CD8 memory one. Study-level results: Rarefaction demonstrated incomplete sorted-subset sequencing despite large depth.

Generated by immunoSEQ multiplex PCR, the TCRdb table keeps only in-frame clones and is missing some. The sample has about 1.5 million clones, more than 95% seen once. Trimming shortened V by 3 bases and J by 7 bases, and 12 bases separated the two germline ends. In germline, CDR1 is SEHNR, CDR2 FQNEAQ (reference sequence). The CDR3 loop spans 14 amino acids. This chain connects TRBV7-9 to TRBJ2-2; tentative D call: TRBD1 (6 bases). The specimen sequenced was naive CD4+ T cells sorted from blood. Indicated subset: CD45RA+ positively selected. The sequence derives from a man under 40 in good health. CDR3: CASSLTGFIGELFF. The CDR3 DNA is TGTGCCAGCAGCTTGACAGGTTTCATCGGGGAGCTGTTTTTT.